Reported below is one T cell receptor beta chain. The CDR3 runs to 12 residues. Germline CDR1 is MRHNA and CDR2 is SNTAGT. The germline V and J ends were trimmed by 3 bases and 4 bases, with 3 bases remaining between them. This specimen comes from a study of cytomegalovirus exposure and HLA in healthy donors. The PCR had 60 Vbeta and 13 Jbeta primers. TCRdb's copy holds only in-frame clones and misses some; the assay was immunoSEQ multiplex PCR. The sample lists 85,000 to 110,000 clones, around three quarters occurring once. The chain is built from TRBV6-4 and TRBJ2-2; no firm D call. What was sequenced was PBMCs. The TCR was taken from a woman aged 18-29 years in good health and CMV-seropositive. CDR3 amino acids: CASSESTGELFF. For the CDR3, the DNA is TGTGCCAGCAGTGAGAGCACCGGGGAGCTGTTTTTT.